This T cell receptor beta chain emerged from a study of shared clonotypes between healthy human individuals. Study conclusions and caveats: With several donors compared, around 5% of naive CD4 clonotypes were shared. It was the non-shared clonotypes that had lower generation probabilities than clonotypes shared by all four donors.

Sequenced by immunoSEQ multiplex PCR; TCRdb stores in-frame clones only, minus some. The repertoire holds approximately 710,000 clones, with about 90% as singletons. CD8 memory merged CD45RO+ cells and CCR7-negative CD45RA+ TemRA cells into one population. CDR3 size: 14 residues. In germline, CDR1 is SEHNR, CDR2 FQNEAQ (reference sequence). The V and J ends lost 5 bases and 2 bases respectively, with 13 bases between them. A remark on this clone: Its target is not known.

The chain uses TRBV7-9 and TRBJ2-7; D tentatively reads TRBD1 or TRBD2 (5 bases each). The sequenced sample consisted of memory CD8+ T cells from PBMCs. Subset meaning: CD45RO+ cells pooled with CCR7-negative TemRA cells. The clonotype comes from a man between 18 and 29 years old in good health. Some clones in this sample may be carry-over from other donors' samples. This CDR3 reads CASSRGPGAYEQYF. The CDR3 DNA follows: TGTGCCAGCAGCCGGGGCCCAGGCGCCTACGAGCAGTACTTC.